This T cell receptor (beta chain) was observed in a study of CD8 T cells in Susac syndrome. Germline V gene sequence: CDR1 MRHNA, CDR2 SNTAGT. J was trimmed by 7 bases and V by 6 bases; bases with no gene match: 9. The CDR3 has 15 amino acids. Reverse transcription of roughly 0.5 to 1 ug RNA was performed with random hexamers. TCRdb used MiXCR to reprocess the immunoSEQ multiplex PCR reads, holding one entry per CDR3 protein. The repertoire has 170,000 or so distinct CDR3 sequences, approximately 94% of them found once; the top ten carry 0.12%. This clonotype occurred once. This chain uses TRBV6-4 with TRBJ2-2; 9 bases fit TRBD2. The sample taken for sequencing was CD4+ T cells from PBMCs. This clonotype was obtained from a human donor with Susac syndrome. CDR3: CASRSVAGALGELFF. CDR3 bases: TGTGCCAGCAGAAGCGTAGCGGGGGCTCTCGGGGAGCTGTTTTTT.